Listed here are 15 T cell receptor beta chains from one sample, sequenced in a study of metastatic and nonmetastatic thyroid tumors. TCRdb re-clonotyped the PCR reads through MiXCR. In the table there are 15,000 to 20,000 clones, roughly an eighth of which are singletons. Patients underwent thyroid surgery, and none had received any treatment before it. Sequenced material: tumor tissue. Receptors were obtained from a female donor with papillary thyroid cancer or a benign thyroid nodule (not recorded which). Some clones in this sample may be carry-over from other donors' samples.

This clone showed up many times. The chain employs TRBV27 and TRBJ2-7; TRBD1 matches 9 bases. The junction had 1 base not matched to a gene; V was cut back by 4 bases and J by 6 bases. The CDR3 length is 12 residues. Germline V gene lookup returns CDR1 MNHEY and CDR2 SMNVEV (reference sequence). The DNA of the CDR3 is TGTGCCAGCAGTTGGACAGGGGCCGAGCAGTACTTC. It yields the protein CASSWTGAEQYF.

This clone occurred many times. The V gene is TRBV10-3, the J gene TRBJ2-1; TRBD2 matches at 13 bases. The germline V gene has CDR1 ENHRY and CDR2 SYGVKD. The CDR3 spans 15 residues. J lost 4 bases, V lost 6 bases, and 3 bases had no gene match. The CDR3 nucleotides are TGTGCCATCAGGGGGGGACTAGCGGGATACAATGAGCAGTTCTTC. Translation: CAIRGGLAGYNEQFF.

This clone was seen repeatedly, ten times or more. This CDR3 is CASSHPPGELFF. The CDR3 DNA is TGTGCCAGCAGCCACCCCCCCGGGGAGCTGTTTTTT. This chain uses TRBV3-1 with TRBJ2-2; D uncertain. The ends were cut back, 3 bases at V and 6 bases at J, with 5 bases in the middle. CDR3 length equals 12 residues. Germline lookup yields CDR1 LGHDT and CDR2 YNNKEL (reference sequence).

This clone was seen at least ten times. The rearrangement joins TRBV5-6 to TRBJ2-2; TRBD1 aligns across 7 bases. The CDR3 is made up of 14 amino acids. Germline CDR1 and CDR2: SGHDT and YYEEEE. With V trimmed by 3 bases and J by 4 bases, 3 bases remained unmatched. The CDR3 region is CASSWTGFTGELFF. The CDR3 coding sequence is TGTGCCAGCAGCTGGACAGGATTCACCGGGGAGCTGTTTTTT.

This clone is classed as medium-sized. CDR3 in DNA: TGTGCCAGCAGTCCTCTGACATCTTATCAGCCCCAGCATTTT. Encoded protein: CASSPLTSYQPQHF. The V and J genes are TRBV11-1 and TRBJ1-5; D is uncertain. CDR1 is SGHAT and CDR2 is FQDESV in the germline V gene (reference sequence). The CDR3 spans 14 residues. The V end lost 6 bases, the J end lost 5 bases, and 14 bases lay between the germline ends.

This clone was picked up a small number of times. A read error may be the cause here, since a much bigger clone is one base away. The chain carries TRBV12-3 or TRBV12-4 and TRBJ2-1; a weak D match, TRBD1 (6 bases). The CDR3 totals 13 residues. The CDR3 DNA reads as TGTGCCAGCAATTTAGAGGGACACAATGAGCAGCTCTTC. This codes for CASNLEGHNEQLF.

This sequence joins TRBV6-2 or TRBV6-3 and TRBJ2-2, with TRBD2 identical over 7 bases. The CDR3 consists of 14 residues. The V segment lost 7 bases and the J segment 1 base; nucleotides outside the gene matches: 3. Germline CDR1 MNHEY, CDR2 SVGEGT. The CDR3 sequence is CASISGMNTGELFF. The CDR3 nucleotides are TGTGCCAGCATCAGCGGGATGAACACCGGGGAGCTGTTTTTT.

This clone was observed many times. The chain employs TRBV20-1 and TRBJ1-5; D is perhaps TRBD1 (5 bases). CDR1 DFQATT and CDR2 SNEGSKA come from the germline V gene (reference sequence). V lost 2 bases, J lost 5 bases, and 16 bases lay in between. CDR3 length: 15 amino acids. CDR3 in amino acids: CSARQVDRDYQPQHF. DNA of the CDR3: TGCAGTGCTAGACAAGTAGACAGAGACTATCAGCCCCAGCATTTT.

Notes on this clone: A clone one base away is much larger, so this may be a read error. Other DNA sequences within the sample encode an identical CDR3. The chain employs TRBV6-2 or TRBV6-3 and TRBJ2-3; D might be TRBD1 (5 bases). Germline values: CDR1 MNHEY, CDR2 SVGEGT. The CDR3 loop spans 15 amino acids. The CDR3 sequence: CASSYSFSKTDTQYF. CDR3 DNA: TGTGCCAGCAGTTACTCGTTCTCCAAGACAGATACACAGTATTTT.

This clone was detected a few times. The chain employs TRBV27 and TRBJ2-1, with a possible D match to TRBD1 (6 bases). The V gene's germline CDR1 is MNHEY and CDR2 SMNVEV (reference sequence). This CDR3 region has 13 residues. With 4 bases removed from V and 6 bases from J, the gap between germline ends came to 10 bases. CDR3 residues: CASSYRVRNEQFF. The DNA of the CDR3 is TGTGCCAGCAGTTACAGGGTTCGCAATGAGCAGTTCTTC.

There are many counts of this clone. At one end, the junction sequence differs from germline, possibly due to a read error. The sample contains more than one DNA sequence encoding this CDR3. This chain joins TRBV3-1 and TRBJ1-6; 11 bases fit TRBD1. Germline V gene lookup returns CDR1 LGHDT and CDR2 YNNKEL (reference sequence). The CDR3 is made up of 17 amino acids. The CDR3 DNA follows: TGCGCCAGCAGCCAAGCCGGACAGGGGGCAGATAGTTCACCCCTCCACTTT. Translation gives CASSQAGQGADSSPLHF.

There are many counts of this clone. Additional DNA sequences in this sample encode the identical CDR3. V and J are TRBV18 and TRBJ1-1; 7 bases are shared with TRBD1. CDR3 length: 14 amino acids. Trimming cost V 5 bases and J 5 bases; bases outside gene matches: 8. Germline V gives CDR1 KGHSH, CDR2 LQKENI. This CDR3 is CASSSRTGITEAFF. The CDR3 nucleotides read TGTGCCAGCTCATCGCGGACAGGAATAACTGAAGCTTTCTTT.

This clone was observed many times. This chain joins TRBV7-9 and TRBJ2-7, with D tentatively TRBD1 (5 bases). The CDR3 has 13 amino acids. V was cut by 2 bases and J by 4 bases, with 9 bases left in between. Germline assignment: CDR1 SEHNR and CDR2 FQNEAQ (reference sequence). CDR3: CASSLHQGYEQYF. The CDR3 DNA is TGTGCCAGCAGCTTACATCAGGGTTACGAGCAGTACTTC.

This clone occurred a few times. This chain joins TRBV2 and TRBJ2-7, with a weak D call TRBD2 (5 bases). Germline V gives CDR1 SNHLY, CDR2 FYNNEI. V gave up 1 base and J gave up 5 bases, with 6 bases separating them. The CDR3 covers 12 residues. CDR3: CASSEVGDEQYF. The CDR3 DNA reads as TGTGCCAGCAGTGAAGTGGGAGACGAGCAGTACTTC. The variable domain in full, with the rest retrieved from reference TRBV2 and TRBJ2-7, is EPEVTQTPSHQVTQMGQEVILRCVPISNHLYFYWYRQILGQKVEFLVSFYNNEISEKSEIFDDQFSVERPDGSNFTLKIRSTKLEDSAMYFCASSEVGDEQYFGPGTRLTVT.

The table lists this clone with a few counts. The J gene is TRBJ2-1, the V gene TRBV12-3 or TRBV12-4; D is perhaps TRBD1 or TRBD2 (6 bases each). This CDR3 contains 15 residues. V was clipped by 3 bases and J by 3 bases, with 12 bases between them. The DNA for the CDR3 is TGTGCCAGCAGTTTTGGAGGGGGGATCTACAATGAGCAGTTCTTC. Its translation: CASSFGGGIYNEQFF.